What follows are 12 T cell receptor beta chains derived from one specimen sequenced in a study of T cell responses to AZD1222 COVID-19 vaccine. Some clones are missing from TCRdb's copy, which holds only in-frame ones; the method was immunoSEQ multiplex PCR. Among about 170,000 clones listed, 80% to 95% were seen once. The source material was peripheral blood, sampled on day 0 of AZD1222 vaccination. The receptor source for this set is an adult in good health.

About this clone: The conserved phenylalanine or tryptophan is not found at the CDR3 terminus, so this likely reflects a read error. The chain joins TRBV14 to TRBJ1-1; the D is unclear. The CDR3 is 14 amino acids. The germline V and J ends were trimmed by 2 bases and 5 bases, with 12 bases remaining between them. The germline CDR1 and CDR2 sequences are SGHDN and FVKESK. Here the CDR3 reads CASSQQRLGTEAFL. The DNA of the CDR3 is TGTGCCAGCAGCCAACAGCGCTTGGGTACTGAAGCTTTCCTT.

The chain links TRBV6-5 to TRBJ2-2; 9 bases align to TRBD1. V dropped 7 bases and J dropped 4; count of bases not matched to a gene: 4. This CDR3 spans 14 amino acids. CDR1 and CDR2 (germline): MNHEY, SVGAGI. In DNA form, the CDR3 reads TGTGCCAGCACATCGACAGGGGGCACCGGGGAGCTGTTTTTT. Residues: CASTSTGGTGELFF.

The chain combines TRBV5-1 with TRBJ2-7; 12 nucleotides agree with TRBD1. CDR3 length: 14 residues. The junction had 6 bases not matched to a gene; V was cut back by 4 bases and J by 7 bases. Germline values: CDR1 SGHRS, CDR2 YFSETQ. CDR3 residues: CASSGDRGPREQYF. CDR3 nucleotides: TGCGCCAGCAGCGGGGACAGGGGGCCCAGGGAGCAGTACTTC.

The chain joins TRBV18 to TRBJ1-3; a possible D gene is TRBD1 (5 bases). Germline loops: CDR1 KGHSH, CDR2 LQKENI. Trimming pared 2 bases from V and 0 bases from J, leaving 14 bases between. The CDR3 loop spans 17 amino acids. The CDR3 nucleotides are TGTGCCAGCTCACCAGTTGGGGCCTTTAGCTCTGGAAACACCATATATTTT. This encodes CASSPVGAFSSGNTIYF.

CDR3 loop: CASSPTIAGGAYEQYF. Here the CDR3 DNA reads TGCGCCAGCAGCCCGACCATAGCGGGGGGCGCCTACGAGCAGTACTTC. This sequence joins TRBV4-1 and TRBJ2-7, with 10 nucleotides matching TRBD2. The V gene end was trimmed by 4 bases and the J gene end by 2 bases; junction bases not matched to a gene: 8. This CDR3 is 16 amino acids long. The germline V gene has CDR1 MGHRA and CDR2 YSYEKL.

The rearrangement joins TRBV5-1 to TRBJ1-2, with 7 bases identical to TRBD1. Trimming at V came to 2 bases and at J to 5 bases, leaving 9 bases not matched to a gene. The CDR3 is made up of 15 amino acids. Per the germline V gene, CDR1 is SGHRS and CDR2 is YFSETQ. CDR3 protein: CASSFGQAVGYGYTF. The CDR3 nucleotides read TGCGCCAGCAGCTTCGGACAGGCTGTAGGGTATGGCTACACCTTC. Based on the CDR3 plus reference TRBV5-1 and TRBJ1-2, the full variable domain is KAGVTQTPRYLIKTRGQQVTLSCSPISGHRSVSWYQQTPGQGLQFLFEYFSETQRNKGNFPGRFSGRQFSNSRSEMNVSTLELGDSALYLCASSFGQAVGYGYTFGSGTRLTVV.

V and J are TRBV3-1 (or the pseudogene TRBV3-2) and TRBJ2-6; 11 nucleotides agree with TRBD2. The CDR3 length is 20 residues. Germline V gene sequence: CDR1 LGHDT, CDR2 YNNKEL (reference sequence). The V segment lost 1 base and the J segment 0 bases; nucleotides outside the gene matches: 8. The CDR3: CASSQARLAGQISGANVLTF. CDR3 sequence (DNA): TGTGCCAGCAGCCAAGCTCGACTAGCGGGACAGATCTCTGGGGCCAACGTCCTGACTTTC.

The chain is built from TRBV27 and TRBJ2-7, with TRBD1 matching over 8 bases. The CDR3 is 15 amino acids. V lost 5 bases to trimming and J lost 3 bases; unmatched junction nucleotides: 9. The germline CDR1 and CDR2 sequences are MNHEY and SMNVEV (reference sequence). The CDR3 region has the DNA TGTGCCAGCAGTGTACAGGGGGAGGTTAGCTACGAGCAGTACTTC. This encodes CASSVQGEVSYEQYF.

The chain's CDR3 is CASNDGQGSYEQYF. CDR3 nucleotide sequence: TGTGCCAGCAACGACGGACAGGGCTCCTACGAGCAGTACTTC. The V and J genes are TRBV7-9 and TRBJ2-7; TRBD1 agrees at 8 bases. Unmatched junction bases numbered 5, after V lost 7 bases and J lost 0 bases. Germline V lookup: CDR1 SEHNR, CDR2 FQNEAQ (reference sequence). This CDR3 is 14 amino acids long.

The CDR3 bases are TGTGCCAGCAGCCCCTGGACAAGGGCTACTGAAGCTTTCTTT. Translation gives CASSPWTRATEAFF. This chain joins TRBV5-4 and TRBJ1-1; a possible D gene is TRBD1 (5 bases). Per the germline V gene, CDR1 is SGHNT and CDR2 is YYREEE (reference sequence). V shed 4 bases and J shed 5 bases, with 15 bases lying between them. This CDR3 comprises 14 residues.

The chain combines TRBV5-4 with TRBJ2-2; the D gene is possibly TRBD2 (6 bases). V lost 4 bases and J 4 bases, leaving 14 bases between the germline ends. The CDR3 totals 15 residues. CDR1 is SGHNT, CDR2 YYREEE, per germline (reference sequence). The CDR3 region has the DNA TGTGCCAGCAGCAGCCGGGGACTGGGCACCGGGGAGCTGTTTTTT. It codes for CASSSRGLGTGELFF.

The chain has TRBV4-2 and TRBJ2-7; D unresolved. V was shortened by 8 bases and J by 2 bases, with 13 bases between the two germline ends. This CDR3 has 13 residues. Germline V gives CDR1 LGHNA, CDR2 YNFKEQ. CDR3 sequence reads: CASSTESAYEQYF. As DNA, the CDR3 is TGTGCCAGCTCCACCGAATCGGCCTACGAGCAGTACTTC.